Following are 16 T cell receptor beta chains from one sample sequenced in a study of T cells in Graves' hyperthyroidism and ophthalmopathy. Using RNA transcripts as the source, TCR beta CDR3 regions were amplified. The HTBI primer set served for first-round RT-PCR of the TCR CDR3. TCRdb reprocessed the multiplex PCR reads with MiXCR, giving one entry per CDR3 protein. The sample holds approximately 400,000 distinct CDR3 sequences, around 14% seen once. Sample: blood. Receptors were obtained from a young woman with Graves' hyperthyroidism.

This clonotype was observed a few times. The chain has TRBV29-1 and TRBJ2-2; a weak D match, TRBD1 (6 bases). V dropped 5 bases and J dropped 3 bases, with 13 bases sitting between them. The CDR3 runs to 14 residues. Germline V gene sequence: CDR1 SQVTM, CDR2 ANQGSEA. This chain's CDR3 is CSVRPGVDTGELFF. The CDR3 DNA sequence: TGCAGCGTTAGACCAGGGGTGGACACCGGGGAGCTGTTTTTT.

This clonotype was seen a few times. The CDR3 coding sequence is TGTGCCAGCAGTGAAGTGGGTGCAGGTCAGCCCCAGCATTTT. It codes for CASSEVGAGQPQHF. The genes are TRBV6-1 and TRBJ1-5; the D is unclear. Germline V gene data show CDR1 as MNHNS and CDR2 as SASEGT. The CDR3 covers 14 residues. Trimming shortened V by 1 base and J by 6 bases, and 10 bases separated the two germline ends.

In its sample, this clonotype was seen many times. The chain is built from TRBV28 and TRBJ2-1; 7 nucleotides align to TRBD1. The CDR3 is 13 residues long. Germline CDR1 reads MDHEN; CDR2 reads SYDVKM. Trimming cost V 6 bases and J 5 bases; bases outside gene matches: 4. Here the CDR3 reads CASRLTGNNEQFF. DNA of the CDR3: TGTGCCAGCAGGTTGACAGGGAACAATGAGCAGTTCTTC.

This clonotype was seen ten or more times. CDR3 sequence: CSVEGSGGSTDTQYF. The CDR3 nucleotides read TGCAGCGTTGAGGGTAGCGGAGGAAGCACAGATACGCAGTATTTT. The chain combines TRBV29-1 with TRBJ2-3, with D perhaps TRBD2 (6 bases). The ends were cut back, 3 bases at V and 0 bases at J, with 13 bases in the middle. This CDR3 contains 15 residues. Per germline, CDR1 SQVTM and CDR2 ANQGSEA.

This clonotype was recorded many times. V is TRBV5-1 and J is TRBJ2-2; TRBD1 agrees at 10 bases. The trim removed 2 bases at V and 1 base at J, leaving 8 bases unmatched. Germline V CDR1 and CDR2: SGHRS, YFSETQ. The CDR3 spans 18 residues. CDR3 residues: CASSFLGTGVENTGELFF. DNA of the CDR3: TGCGCCAGCAGCTTCCTCGGGACAGGGGTCGAGAACACCGGGGAGCTGTTTTTT.

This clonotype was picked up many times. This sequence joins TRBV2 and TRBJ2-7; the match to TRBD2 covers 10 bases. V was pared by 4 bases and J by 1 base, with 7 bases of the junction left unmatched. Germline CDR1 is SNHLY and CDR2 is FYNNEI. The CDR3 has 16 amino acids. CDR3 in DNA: TGTGCCAGCAGTGGACCTGCTAGCGGGAGTTCCTACGAGCAGTACTTC. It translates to CASSGPASGSSYEQYF.

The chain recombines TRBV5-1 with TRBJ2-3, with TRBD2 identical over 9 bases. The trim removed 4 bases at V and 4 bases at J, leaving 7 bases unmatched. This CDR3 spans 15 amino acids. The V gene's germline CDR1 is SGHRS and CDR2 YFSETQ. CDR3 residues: CASSGIAGVADTQYF. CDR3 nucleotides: TGCGCCAGCAGCGGAATAGCGGGAGTGGCAGATACGCAGTATTTT.

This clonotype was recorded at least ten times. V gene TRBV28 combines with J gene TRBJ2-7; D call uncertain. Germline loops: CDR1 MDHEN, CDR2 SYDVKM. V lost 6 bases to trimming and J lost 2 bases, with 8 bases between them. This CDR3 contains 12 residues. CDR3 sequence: CASRASTYEQYF. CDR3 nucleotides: TGTGCCAGCAGGGCATCGACCTACGAGCAGTACTTC.

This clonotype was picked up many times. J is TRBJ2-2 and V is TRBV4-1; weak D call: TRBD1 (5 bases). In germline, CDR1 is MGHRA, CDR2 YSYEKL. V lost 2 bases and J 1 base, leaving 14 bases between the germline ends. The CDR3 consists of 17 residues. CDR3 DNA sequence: TGCGCCAGCAGCCAAAGTAGGCGCGGACAGAACACCGGGGAGCTGTTTTTT. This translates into CASSQSRRGQNTGELFF.

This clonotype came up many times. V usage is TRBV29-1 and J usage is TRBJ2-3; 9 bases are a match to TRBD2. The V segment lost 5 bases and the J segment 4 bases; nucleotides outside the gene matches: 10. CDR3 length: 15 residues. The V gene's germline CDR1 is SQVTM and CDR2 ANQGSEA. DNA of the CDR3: TGCAGCGTTCTGGGGCGGGAGGGCCCTTCAGATACGCAGTATTTT. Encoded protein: CSVLGREGPSDTQYF.

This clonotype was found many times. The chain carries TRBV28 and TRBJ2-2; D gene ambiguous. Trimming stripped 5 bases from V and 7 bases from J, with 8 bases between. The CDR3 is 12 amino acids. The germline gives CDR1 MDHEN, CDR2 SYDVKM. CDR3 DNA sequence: TGTGCCAGCAGTCTACAGCTCGGGGAGCTGTTTTTT. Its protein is CASSLQLGELFF.

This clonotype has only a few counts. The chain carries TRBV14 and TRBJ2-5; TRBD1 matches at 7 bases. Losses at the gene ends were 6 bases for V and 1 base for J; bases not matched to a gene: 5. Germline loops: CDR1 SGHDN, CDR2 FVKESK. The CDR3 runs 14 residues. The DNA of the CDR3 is TGTGCCAGCAGGCGGACAGGACTCCAAGAGACCCAGTACTTC. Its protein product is CASRRTGLQETQYF.

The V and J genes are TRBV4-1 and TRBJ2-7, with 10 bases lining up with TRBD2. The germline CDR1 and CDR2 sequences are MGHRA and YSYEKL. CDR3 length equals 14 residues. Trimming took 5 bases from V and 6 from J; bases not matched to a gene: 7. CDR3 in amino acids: CASSYASGSLEQYF. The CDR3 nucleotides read TGCGCCAGCAGCTACGCTAGCGGGAGCCTCGAGCAGTACTTC.

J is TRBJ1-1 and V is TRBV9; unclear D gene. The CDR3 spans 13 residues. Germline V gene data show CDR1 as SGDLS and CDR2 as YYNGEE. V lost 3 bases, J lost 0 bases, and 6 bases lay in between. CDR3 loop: CASSAVLNTEAFF. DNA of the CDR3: TGTGCCAGCAGCGCGGTACTGAACACTGAAGCTTTCTTT.

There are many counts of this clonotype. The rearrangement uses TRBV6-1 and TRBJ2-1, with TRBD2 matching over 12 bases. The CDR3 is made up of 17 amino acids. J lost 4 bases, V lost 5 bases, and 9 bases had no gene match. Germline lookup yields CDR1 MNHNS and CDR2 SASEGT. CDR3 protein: CASSYTSSGRVYNEQFF. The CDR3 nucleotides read TGTGCCAGCAGTTACACCTCTAGCGGGAGGGTGTACAATGAGCAGTTCTTC.

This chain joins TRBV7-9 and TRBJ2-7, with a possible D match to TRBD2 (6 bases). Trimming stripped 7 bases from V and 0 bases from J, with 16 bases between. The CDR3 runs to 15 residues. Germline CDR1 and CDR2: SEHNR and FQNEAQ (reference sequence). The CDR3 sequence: CASTYLGRDSYEQYF. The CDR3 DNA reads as TGTGCCAGCACCTACTTGGGGCGGGACTCCTACGAGCAGTACTTC. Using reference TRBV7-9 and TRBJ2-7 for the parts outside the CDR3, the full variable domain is DTGVSQNPRHKITKRGQNVTFRCDPISEHNRLYWYRQTLGQGPEFLTYFQNEAQLEKSRLLSDRFSAERPKGSFSTLEIQRTEQGDSAMYLCASTYLGRDSYEQYFGPGTRLTVT.